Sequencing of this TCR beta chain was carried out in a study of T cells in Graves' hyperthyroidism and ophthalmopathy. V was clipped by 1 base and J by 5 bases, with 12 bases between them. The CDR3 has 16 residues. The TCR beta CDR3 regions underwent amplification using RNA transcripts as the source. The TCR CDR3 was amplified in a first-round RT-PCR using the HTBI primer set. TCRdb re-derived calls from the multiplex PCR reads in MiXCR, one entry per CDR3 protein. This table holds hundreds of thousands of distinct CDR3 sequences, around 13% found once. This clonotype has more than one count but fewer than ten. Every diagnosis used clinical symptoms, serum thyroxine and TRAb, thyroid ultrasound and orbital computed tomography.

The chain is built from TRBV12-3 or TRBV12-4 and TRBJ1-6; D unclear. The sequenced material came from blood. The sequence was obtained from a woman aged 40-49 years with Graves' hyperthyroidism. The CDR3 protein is CASSLGIGIHNSPLHF. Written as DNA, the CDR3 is TGTGCCAGCAGTTTAGGGATAGGGATTCATAATTCACCCCTCCACTTT.